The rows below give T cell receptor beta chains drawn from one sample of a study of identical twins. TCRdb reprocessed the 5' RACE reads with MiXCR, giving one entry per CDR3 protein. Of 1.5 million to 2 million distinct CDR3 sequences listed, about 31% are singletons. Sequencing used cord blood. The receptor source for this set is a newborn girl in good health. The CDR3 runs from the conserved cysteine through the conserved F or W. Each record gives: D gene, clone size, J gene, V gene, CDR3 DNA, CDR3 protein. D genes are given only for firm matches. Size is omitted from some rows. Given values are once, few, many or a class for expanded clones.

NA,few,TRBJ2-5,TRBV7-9,TGTGCCAGCAGCTCCACATCCCAGACAGGGACTCCAGGGGAGACCCAGTACTTC,CASSSTSQTGTPGETQYF
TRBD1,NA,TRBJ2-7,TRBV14,TGTGCCAGCAGCCAAACTATCGGACAGGGGGGGTCGCAGTACTTC,CASSQTIGQGGSQYF
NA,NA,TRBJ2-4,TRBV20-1,TGCAGTGCTGAAACAGGGCGGGAGCAGTACTTC,CSAETGREQYF
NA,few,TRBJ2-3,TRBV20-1,TGCAGTGCTAGATACGCAGATACGCAGTATTTT,CSARYADTQYF
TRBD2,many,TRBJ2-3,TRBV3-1,TGTGCCAGCAGCCAAGAAGCGGGGGGCACAGATACGCAGTATTTT,CASSQEAGGTDTQYF
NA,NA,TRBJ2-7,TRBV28,TGTGCCAGCAGTTTTCCGGACAGAACCTACGAGCAGTACTTC,CASSFPDRTYEQYF
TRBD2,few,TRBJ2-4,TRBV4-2,TGTGCCAGCAGCCAAGATTCCCTAGCGGGAGCCAAAAACATTCAGTACTTC,CASSQDSLAGAKNIQYF
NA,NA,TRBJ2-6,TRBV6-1,TGTGCCAGCACGGTTATGTACGGACACTCTGGGGCCAACGTCCTGACTTTC,CASTVMYGHSGANVLTF
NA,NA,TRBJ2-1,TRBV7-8,TGTGCCAGCAGCTCCCGGACTGCGCTAGAGAGAAATGAGCAGTTCTTC,CASSSRTALERNEQFF
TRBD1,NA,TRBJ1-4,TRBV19,TGTGCCAGTAGTATTCCCGGGACAGGCAGCCGTGAAAAACTGTTTTTT,CASSIPGTGSREKLFF
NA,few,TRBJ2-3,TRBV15,TGTGCCACCAGCAGAGATTGGTCAGATACGCAGTATTTT,CATSRDWSDTQYF
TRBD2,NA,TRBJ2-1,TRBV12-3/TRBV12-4,TGTGCCAGCAGGTTTGGACTAGCTACGGGTGAGCAGTTCTTC,CASRFGLATGEQFF
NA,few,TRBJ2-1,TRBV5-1,TGCGCCAGCAGCGGCGACGCTGGGCGGCCTTACAATGAGCAGTTCTTC,CASSGDAGRPYNEQFF
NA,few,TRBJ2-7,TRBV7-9,TGTGCCAGCAGCGGTGGGGGGTTAAAGGAGCAGTACTTC,CASSGGGLKEQYF
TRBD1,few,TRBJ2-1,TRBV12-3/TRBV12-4,TGTGCCAGCACCCGGACAGGGGGTATGTTTTCCTTTTACAATGAGCAGTTCTTC,CASTRTGGMFSFYNEQFF
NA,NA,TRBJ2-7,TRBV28,TGTGCCAGCAGTTGGGAAAAATCCTACGAGCAGTACTTC,CASSWEKSYEQYF
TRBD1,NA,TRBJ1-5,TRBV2,TGTGCCAGCAAGGACAGGGAGGGCAATCAGCCCCGGCATTTT,CASKDREGNQPRHF
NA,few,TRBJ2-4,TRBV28,TGTGCCAGCAGTTTACCCATGTCCGGGGGCTCAGGCATTCAGTACTTC,CASSLPMSGGSGIQYF
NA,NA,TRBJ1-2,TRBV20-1,TGCAGTGCTCCAAGGGTCCAGCCCTGGAAAAACTATGGCTACACCTTC,CSAPRVQPWKNYGYTF
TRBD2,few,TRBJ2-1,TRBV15,TGTGCCACCAGCTCCCATGGACTAGCGGGAGACAGCGAGCAGTTCTTC,CATSSHGLAGDSEQFF
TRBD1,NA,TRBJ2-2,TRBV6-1,TGTGCCAGCAGTGAAGAGACAGGGACCGGGGAGCTGTTTTTT,CASSEETGTGELFF
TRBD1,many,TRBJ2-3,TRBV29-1,TGCAGCGTCGACCACAGGGGGTTTGCAGATACGCAGTATTTT,CSVDHRGFADTQYF
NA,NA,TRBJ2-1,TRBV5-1,TGCGCCAGCAGCTGGGGCCCCGGTTTATACAATGAGCAGTTCTTC,CASSWGPGLYNEQFF
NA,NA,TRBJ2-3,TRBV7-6,TGTGCCAGCAGCTCAAATGGAGGGCCCACAGATACGCAGTATTTT,CASSSNGGPTDTQYF
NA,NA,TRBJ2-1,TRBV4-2,TGTGCCAGCAGCCCGTCGACCCAACGGGAGTACAATGAGCAGTTCTTC,CASSPSTQREYNEQFF
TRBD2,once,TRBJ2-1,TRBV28,TGTGCCAGCAGTCCCAGCGGGAGAACGGGCAATGAGCAGTTCTTC,CASSPSGRTGNEQFF
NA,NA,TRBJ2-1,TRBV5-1,TGCGCCAGCAGCTTTCGGCTAGCGTGGGAATACAATGAGCAGTTCTTC,CASSFRLAWEYNEQFF
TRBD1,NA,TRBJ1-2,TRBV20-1,TGCAGTGCTAGACCACAGGGGGTAGATGGCTACACCTTC,CSARPQGVDGYTF
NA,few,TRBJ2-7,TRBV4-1,TGCGCCAGCAGCCAAGATTTGGGGGACGAGCAGTACTTC,CASSQDLGDEQYF
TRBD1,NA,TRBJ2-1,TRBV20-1,TGCAGTGCTAGAGAGGGAGGACAGGGCGGCAATGAGCAGTTCTTC,CSAREGGQGGNEQFF
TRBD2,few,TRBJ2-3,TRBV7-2,TGTGCCAGCAGCTTACAGACTAGCGGGGTCACAGATACGCAGTATTTT,CASSLQTSGVTDTQYF
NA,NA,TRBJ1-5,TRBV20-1,TGCAGTGCTAGAGATCTTCGGCAGGATCTGGATCAGCCCCAGCATTTT,CSARDLRQDLDQPQHF
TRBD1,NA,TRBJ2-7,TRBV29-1,TGCAGCGTTGCCGGGACAGGGGTTGCCTACGAGCAGTACTTC,CSVAGTGVAYEQYF
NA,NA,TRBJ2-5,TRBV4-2,TGTGCCAGCAGCCAGGATGGTAGTTGGAGGGAGACCCAGTACTTC,CASSQDGSWRETQYF
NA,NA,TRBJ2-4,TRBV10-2,TGCGCCAGCAGTGGGACGAGGGCGGAATCCCTAAGAGCAAAAAACATTCAGTACTTC,CASSGTRAESLRAKNIQYF
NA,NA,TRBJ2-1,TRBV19,TGTGCCAGTACTCTCCGGGTTGGACAGCCTGAAGAGCAGTTCTTC,CASTLRVGQPEEQFF
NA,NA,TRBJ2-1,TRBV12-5,TGTGCTAGTGGTTGGGGTTACCGGGGGGCTCCACCTTTCTACAATGAGCAGTTCTTC,CASGWGYRGAPPFYNEQFF
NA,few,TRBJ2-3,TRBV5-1,TGCGCCAGCAGCTTGATCCCGGGTCCAGATACGCAGTATTTT,CASSLIPGPDTQYF
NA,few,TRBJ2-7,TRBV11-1,TGTGCCAGCAGCGAACAGGGACCCGCGGGGTACTCCTACGAGCAGTACTTC,CASSEQGPAGYSYEQYF
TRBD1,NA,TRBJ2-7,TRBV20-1,TGCAGTGCTAGAAACCCAGGGGGTCGCGAGCAGTACTTC,CSARNPGGREQYF
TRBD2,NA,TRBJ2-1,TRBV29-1,TGCAGCGTTGTGGCGGGGGGGCGTGAGCAGTTCTTC,CSVVAGGREQFF
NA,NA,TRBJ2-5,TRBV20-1,TGCAGTGCTAGCATAGGTAACCAAGAGACCCAGTACTTC,CSASIGNQETQYF
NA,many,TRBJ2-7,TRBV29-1,TGCAGCGTGGGAGCACAGGGCTACGAGCAGTACTTC,CSVGAQGYEQYF
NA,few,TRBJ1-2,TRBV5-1,TGCGCCAGCAGCTTGGAAGGGCTCGAAGACTATGGCTACACCTTC,CASSLEGLEDYGYTF
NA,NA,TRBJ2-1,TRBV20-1,TGCAGTGCTAGCGGCTTACCCTACAATGAGCAGTTCTTC,CSASGLPYNEQFF
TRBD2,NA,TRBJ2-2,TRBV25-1,TGTGCCAGCAGTGACAGGGAGGGGAACACCGGGGAGCTGTTTTTT,CASSDREGNTGELFF
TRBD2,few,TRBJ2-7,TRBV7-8,TGTGCCAGCAGCTTAGTTCGGGAGGTCACTAACGAGCAGTACTTC,CASSLVREVTNEQYF
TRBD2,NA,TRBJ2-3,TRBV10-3,TGTGCCATCACAGGGTTAGCGGGAGCTGATACGCAGTATTTT,CAITGLAGADTQYF
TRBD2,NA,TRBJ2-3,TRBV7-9,TGTGCCAGCAGCCCCGGGACTAGCGGACTCACAGATACGCGGTATTTT,CASSPGTSGLTDTRYF
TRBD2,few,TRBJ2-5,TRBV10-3,TGTGCCATCAGTGGAGGGACTAGCGGGAACCAAGAGACCCAGTACTTC,CAISGGTSGNQETQYF
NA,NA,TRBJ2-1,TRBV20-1,TGCAGTGCTAGGGGCAGTCTCATCGAGCAGTTCTTC,CSARGSLIEQFF
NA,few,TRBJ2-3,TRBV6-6,TGTGCCAGCAGCCCCGGGGCGCGCACAGATACGCAGTATTTT,CASSPGARTDTQYF
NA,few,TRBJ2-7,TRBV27,TGTGCCAGCAGACCATACTTCGAGGTGGGCGAGCAGTACTTC,CASRPYFEVGEQYF